This is a list of T cell receptor beta chains from one sample in a study of shared clonotypes between healthy human individuals. The assay was immunoSEQ multiplex PCR, and TCRdb's table has in-frame clones only and misses some. The sample carries about 480,000 clones, approximately 85% recorded once. Sequencing input: PBMCs. Every receptor here comes from a woman aged 40 to 55 in good health. Some clones in this sample may be carry-over from other donors' samples. Both conserved end residues are part of each CDR3. A D gene is named only where the DNA matches it firmly. Only some rows state a clone size, as once, few, many or a class for expanded clones.

V gene: TRBV7-8
J gene: TRBJ2-7
clone size: few
D gene: TRBD2
CDR3 protein: CASSLAAGGYEQYF
CDR3 DNA: TGTGCCAGCAGCTTAGCTGCGGGAGGCTACGAGCAGTACTTC

V gene: TRBV27
J gene: TRBJ2-1
clone size: once
D gene: TRBD2
CDR3 protein: CASSLFGRVFGGEQFF
CDR3 DNA: TGTGCCAGCAGTTTATTTGGGAGGGTTTTTGGTGGTGAGCAGTTCTTC

V gene: TRBV7-2
J gene: TRBJ1-1
clone size: -
D gene: -
CDR3 protein: CASSLDGYQSEAFF
CDR3 DNA: TGTGCCAGCAGCTTGGACGGATACCAATCTGAAGCTTTCTTT

V gene: TRBV28
J gene: TRBJ2-7
clone size: -
D gene: -
CDR3 protein: CASSGGTNSYEQYF
CDR3 DNA: TGTGCCAGCAGTGGGGGAACTAACTCCTACGAGCAGTACTTC

V gene: TRBV7-9
J gene: TRBJ2-7
clone size: -
D gene: TRBD2
CDR3 protein: CASSLVASGTGSYEQYF
CDR3 DNA: TGTGCCAGCAGCTTAGTGGCTAGCGGGACCGGTTCCTACGAGCAGTACTTC

V gene: TRBV6-5
J gene: TRBJ2-3
clone size: many
D gene: TRBD1
CDR3 protein: CASSYYPGQGQDTQYF
CDR3 DNA: TGTGCCAGCAGTTACTATCCGGGACAGGGTCAAGATACGCAGTATTTT

V gene: TRBV29-1
J gene: TRBJ2-4
clone size: -
D gene: -
CDR3 protein: CSVDVQSKNIQYF
CDR3 DNA: TGCAGCGTTGATGTCCAGTCCAAAAACATTCAGTACTTC

V gene: TRBV29-1
J gene: TRBJ2-1
clone size: -
D gene: -
CDR3 protein: CSVGSWGDNEQFF
CDR3 DNA: TGCAGCGTTGGGTCTTGGGGGGACAATGAGCAGTTCTTC

V gene: TRBV30
J gene: TRBJ1-1
clone size: -
D gene: TRBD1
CDR3 protein: CAWSRGGWYTEAFF
CDR3 DNA: TGTGCCTGGAGCAGGGGGGGCTGGTACACTGAAGCTTTCTTT

V gene: TRBV25-1
J gene: TRBJ2-2
clone size: -
D gene: -
CDR3 protein: CASSEWGRPNTGELFF
CDR3 DNA: TGTGCCAGCAGTGAATGGGGTAGACCCAACACCGGGGAGCTGTTTTTT

V gene: TRBV7-9
J gene: TRBJ2-1
clone size: -
D gene: TRBD2
CDR3 protein: CASSDAGGPRNEQFF
CDR3 DNA: TGTGCCAGCAGCGACGCGGGAGGGCCCAGAAATGAGCAGTTCTTC

V gene: TRBV5-4
J gene: TRBJ2-7
clone size: -
D gene: -
CDR3 protein: CASSQDPGGGSYEQYF
CDR3 DNA: TGTGCCAGCAGCCAAGATCCCGGAGGTGGGTCCTACGAGCAGTACTTC

V gene: TRBV19
J gene: TRBJ2-2
clone size: -
D gene: TRBD2
CDR3 protein: CASSPPWAGVGAGELFF
CDR3 DNA: TGTGCCAGTAGTCCCCCTTGGGCGGGAGTGGGCGCCGGGGAGCTGTTTTTT

V gene: TRBV28
J gene: TRBJ1-5
clone size: -
D gene: -
CDR3 protein: CARRVGTPSNQPQHF
CDR3 DNA: TGTGCCAGGAGGGTCGGGACACCAAGCAATCAGCCCCAGCATTTT

V gene: TRBV29-1
J gene: TRBJ2-1
clone size: -
D gene: -
CDR3 protein: CSVEGSYEQFF
CDR3 DNA: TGCAGCGTTGAAGGGAGTTATGAGCAGTTCTTC

V gene: TRBV19
J gene: TRBJ2-7
clone size: -
D gene: TRBD1
CDR3 protein: CASSPTGEGEQYF
CDR3 DNA: TGTGCCAGTAGTCCGACAGGGGAAGGCGAGCAGTACTTC

V gene: TRBV28
J gene: TRBJ1-3
clone size: -
D gene: -
CDR3 protein: CASSRTGGGNTIYF
CDR3 DNA: TGTGCCAGCAGTCGGACGGGGGGCGGAAACACCATATATTTT

V gene: TRBV28
J gene: TRBJ2-3
clone size: -
D gene: -
CDR3 protein: CASGQGGLTPVTQYF
CDR3 DNA: TGTGCCAGCGGCCAAGGTGGGCTAACCCCGGTCACCCAGTATTTT

V gene: TRBV6-1
J gene: TRBJ2-3
clone size: -
D gene: TRBD2
CDR3 protein: CASTLAGGSTDTQYF
CDR3 DNA: TGTGCCAGCACTCTAGCGGGAGGGAGCACAGATACGCAGTATTTT

V gene: TRBV27
J gene: TRBJ2-7
clone size: -
D gene: -
CDR3 protein: CASSLFSRQAYEQYF
CDR3 DNA: TGTGCCAGCAGTTTATTTAGTCGACAGGCCTACGAGCAGTACTTC

V gene: TRBV7-7
J gene: TRBJ2-3
clone size: -
D gene: -
CDR3 protein: CASSLGASGDTQYF
CDR3 DNA: TGTGCCAGCAGCTTAGGAGCCTCTGGGGATACGCAGTATTTT

V gene: TRBV28
J gene: TRBJ1-2
clone size: few
D gene: -
CDR3 protein: CASSLEKLVYTF
CDR3 DNA: TGTGCCAGCAGTTTAGAAAAGCTTGTCTACACCTTC

V gene: TRBV28
J gene: TRBJ2-5
clone size: -
D gene: -
CDR3 protein: CASSSPSRGLEQYF
CDR3 DNA: TGTGCCAGCAGTTCCCCGAGCCGAGGGCTGGAGCAGTACTTC

V gene: TRBV4-2
J gene: TRBJ1-4
clone size: -
D gene: -
CDR3 protein: CASSQDPTHYATNEKLFF
CDR3 DNA: TGTGCCAGCAGCCAAGACCCAACCCATTATGCAACTAATGAAAAACTGTTTTTT

V gene: TRBV18
J gene: TRBJ2-2
clone size: -
D gene: -
CDR3 protein: CASSPRETGNTGELFF
CDR3 DNA: TGTGCCAGCTCACCACGCGAAACAGGGAACACCGGGGAGCTGTTTTTT

V gene: TRBV6-5
J gene: TRBJ1-4
clone size: -
D gene: TRBD1
CDR3 protein: CASSPAGGARKLFF
CDR3 DNA: TGTGCCAGCAGCCCCGCAGGGGGGGCGAGAAAACTGTTTTTT

V gene: TRBV27
J gene: TRBJ1-1
clone size: -
D gene: -
CDR3 protein: CASSRGFGPEAFF
CDR3 DNA: TGTGCCAGCAGTCGGGGTTTTGGGCCTGAAGCTTTCTTT

V gene: TRBV5-8
J gene: TRBJ2-6
clone size: -
D gene: -
CDR3 protein: CASIPGPYSGANVLTF
CDR3 DNA: TGTGCCAGCATACCGGGACCGTACTCTGGGGCCAACGTCCTGACTTTC

V gene: TRBV6-1
J gene: TRBJ2-5
clone size: -
D gene: TRBD1
CDR3 protein: CASRRGLLGETQYF
CDR3 DNA: TGTGCCAGCAGAAGGGGGCTGTTGGGAGAGACCCAGTACTTC

V gene: TRBV10-3
J gene: TRBJ2-7
clone size: -
D gene: -
CDR3 protein: CAIRRTGEQYF
CDR3 DNA: TGTGCCATCAGAAGGACGGGCGAGCAGTACTTC

V gene: TRBV28
J gene: TRBJ1-5
clone size: -
D gene: -
CDR3 protein: CASSFLSRENQPQHF
CDR3 DNA: TGTGCCAGCAGTTTTTTGAGTAGGGAAAATCAGCCCCAGCATTTT

V gene: TRBV30
J gene: TRBJ1-5
clone size: few
D gene: -
CDR3 protein: CAWSVPRGLNQPQHF
CDR3 DNA: TGTGCCTGGAGTGTTCCCCGGGGCCTTAATCAGCCCCAGCATTTT

V gene: TRBV9
J gene: TRBJ2-7
clone size: many
D gene: -
CDR3 protein: CASSAQQGPTYEQYF
CDR3 DNA: TGTGCCAGCAGCGCCCAACAGGGACCAACCTACGAGCAGTACTTC

V gene: TRBV28
J gene: TRBJ1-2
clone size: -
D gene: -
CDR3 protein: CASTIPDHRGYTF
CDR3 DNA: TGTGCCAGCACCATCCCGGACCATCGGGGCTACACCTTC

V gene: TRBV7-2
J gene: TRBJ2-3
clone size: -
D gene: -
CDR3 protein: CASSLVRTSTDTQYF
CDR3 DNA: TGTGCCAGCAGCTTAGTTAGGACCAGCACAGATACGCAGTATTTT

V gene: TRBV25-1
J gene: TRBJ2-6
clone size: -
D gene: -
CDR3 protein: CASSASQPASGANVLTF
CDR3 DNA: TGTGCCAGCAGTGCCTCTCAACCAGCCTCTGGGGCCAACGTCCTGACTTTC

V gene: TRBV5-1
J gene: TRBJ2-7
clone size: once
D gene: -
CDR3 protein: CASSPGGQPYEQYF
CDR3 DNA: TGCGCCAGCAGCCCTGGAGGACAGCCGTACGAGCAGTACTTC

V gene: TRBV7-2
J gene: TRBJ2-5
clone size: -
D gene: -
CDR3 protein: CASSLGGGTGQETQYF
CDR3 DNA: TGTGCCAGCAGCTTAGGGGGAGGGACAGGACAAGAGACCCAGTACTTC

V gene: TRBV2
J gene: TRBJ2-1
clone size: -
D gene: -
CDR3 protein: CASSWGGYEQFF
CDR3 DNA: TGTGCCAGCAGCTGGGGCGGGTATGAGCAGTTCTTC

V gene: TRBV28
J gene: TRBJ2-1
clone size: -
D gene: TRBD2
CDR3 protein: CASSSVRLAWSYNEQFF
CDR3 DNA: TGTGCCAGCAGTTCGGTGAGACTAGCATGGTCCTACAATGAGCAGTTCTTC

V gene: TRBV6-1
J gene: TRBJ2-7
clone size: -
D gene: TRBD1
CDR3 protein: CAGRGGQGSSYEQYF
CDR3 DNA: TGTGCCGGCCGTGGAGGACAGGGGTCCTCCTACGAGCAGTACTTC

V gene: TRBV7-2
J gene: TRBJ1-5
clone size: -
D gene: TRBD1
CDR3 protein: CASSGRPGQANQPQHF
CDR3 DNA: TGTGCCAGCAGCGGTAGACCGGGACAGGCAAATCAGCCCCAGCATTTT

V gene: TRBV5-5
J gene: TRBJ2-7
clone size: -
D gene: -
CDR3 protein: CASSFSFRGALAYEQYF
CDR3 DNA: TGTGCCAGCAGCTTTTCGTTCCGGGGGGCGCTAGCCTACGAGCAGTACTTC